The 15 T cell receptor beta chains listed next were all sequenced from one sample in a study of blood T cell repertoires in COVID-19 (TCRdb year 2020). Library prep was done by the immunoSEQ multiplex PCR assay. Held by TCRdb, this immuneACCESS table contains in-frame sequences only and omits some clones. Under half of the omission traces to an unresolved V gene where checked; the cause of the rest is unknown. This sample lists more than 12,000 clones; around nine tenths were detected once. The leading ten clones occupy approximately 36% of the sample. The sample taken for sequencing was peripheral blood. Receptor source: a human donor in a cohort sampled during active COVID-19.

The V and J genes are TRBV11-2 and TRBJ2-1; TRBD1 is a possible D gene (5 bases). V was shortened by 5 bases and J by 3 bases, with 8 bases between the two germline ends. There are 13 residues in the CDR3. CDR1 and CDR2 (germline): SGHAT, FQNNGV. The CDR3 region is CASSRDSYNEQFF. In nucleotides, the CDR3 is TGTGCCAGCAGCCGAGACAGCTACAATGAGCAGTTCTTC.

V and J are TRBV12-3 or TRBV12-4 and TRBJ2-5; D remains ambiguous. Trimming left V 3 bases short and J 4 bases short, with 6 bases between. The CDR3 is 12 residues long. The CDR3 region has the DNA TGTGCCAGCAGTTTTGGCGGAGAGACCCAGTACTTC. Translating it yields CASSFGGETQYF.

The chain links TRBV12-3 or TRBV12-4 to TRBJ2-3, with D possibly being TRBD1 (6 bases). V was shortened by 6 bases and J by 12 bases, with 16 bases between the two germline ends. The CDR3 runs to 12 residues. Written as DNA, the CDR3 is TGTGCCAGCAGCCCCCAGGGGCAGCTTCAGTATTTT. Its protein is CASSPQGQLQYF.

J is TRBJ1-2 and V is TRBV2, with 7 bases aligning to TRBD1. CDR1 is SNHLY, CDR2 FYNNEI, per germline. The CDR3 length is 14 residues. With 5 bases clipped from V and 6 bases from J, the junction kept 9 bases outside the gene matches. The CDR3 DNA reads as TGTGCCAGCAGTCAAAACACAGGGGTGGATGGCTACACCTTC. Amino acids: CASSQNTGVDGYTF.

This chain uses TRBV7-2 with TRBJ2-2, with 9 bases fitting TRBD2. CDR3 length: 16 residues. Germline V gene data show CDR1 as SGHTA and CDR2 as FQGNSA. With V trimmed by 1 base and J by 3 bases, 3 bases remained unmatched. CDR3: CASSLGREGDTGELFF. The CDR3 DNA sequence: TGTGCCAGCAGCTTAGGGCGGGAGGGTGACACCGGGGAGCTGTTTTTT.

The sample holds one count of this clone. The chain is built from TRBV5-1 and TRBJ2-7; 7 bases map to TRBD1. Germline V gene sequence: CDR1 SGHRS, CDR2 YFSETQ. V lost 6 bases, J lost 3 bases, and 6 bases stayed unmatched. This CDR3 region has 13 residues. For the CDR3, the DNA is TGCGCCAGCACCGGACAGGTGGGCTACGAGCAGTACTTC. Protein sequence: CASTGQVGYEQYF.

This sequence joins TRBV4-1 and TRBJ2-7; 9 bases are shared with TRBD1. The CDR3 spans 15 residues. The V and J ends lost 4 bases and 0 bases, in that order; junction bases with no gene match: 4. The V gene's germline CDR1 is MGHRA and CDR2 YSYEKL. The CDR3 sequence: CASSPGTGNSYEQYF. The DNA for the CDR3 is TGCGCCAGCAGCCCCGGGACAGGGAACTCCTACGAGCAGTACTTC.

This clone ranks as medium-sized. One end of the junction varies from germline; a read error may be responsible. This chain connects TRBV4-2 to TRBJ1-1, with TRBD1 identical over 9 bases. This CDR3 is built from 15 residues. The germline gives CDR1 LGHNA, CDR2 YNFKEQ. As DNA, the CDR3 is TGTGCCAGCAGCGAAGAGACAGGGGGAGGCACTGAAGCTTTCTTT. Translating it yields CASSEETGGGTEAFF.

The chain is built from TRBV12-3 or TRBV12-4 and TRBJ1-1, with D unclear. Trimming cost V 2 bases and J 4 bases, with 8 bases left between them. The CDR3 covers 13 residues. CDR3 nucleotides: TGTGCCAGCAGTTTACCGGGTTCCACTGAAGCTTTCTTT. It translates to CASSLPGSTEAFF.

The CDR3 region has the DNA TGTGCCAGCCTGTGGCAACATCAAGTTGACTATGGCTACACCTTC. Its translation is CASLWQHQVDYGYTF. This chain connects TRBV6-5 to TRBJ1-2; no clear D gene. Germline assignment: CDR1 MNHEY and CDR2 SVGAGI. The CDR3 consists of 15 residues. Trimming shortened V by 8 bases and J by 3 bases, and 19 bases separated the two germline ends.

CDR3 sequence (DNA): TGCAGCGCCCTAGCCGGGACAGGGGAAGAGCAGTACTTC. This sequence encodes CSALAGTGEEQYF. This sequence joins TRBV29-1 and TRBJ2-7; 10 positions agree with TRBD1. The germline V gene encodes CDR1 SQVTM and CDR2 ANQGSEA. V trimming: 7 bases; J trimming: 7 bases; junction bases outside the gene matches: 10. The CDR3 has 13 amino acids.

This CDR3 is CASSLKPLASGRRGNEQFF. CDR3 nucleotide sequence: TGTGCCAGCAGCTTGAAACCGCTGGCTAGCGGGAGGAGGGGCAATGAGCAGTTCTTC. The genes are TRBV7-6 and TRBJ2-1, with 11 bases lining up with TRBD2. V was clipped by 3 bases and J by 6 bases; unmatched bases: 16. This CDR3 is built from 19 residues. Germline values: CDR1 SGHVS, CDR2 FNYEAQ.

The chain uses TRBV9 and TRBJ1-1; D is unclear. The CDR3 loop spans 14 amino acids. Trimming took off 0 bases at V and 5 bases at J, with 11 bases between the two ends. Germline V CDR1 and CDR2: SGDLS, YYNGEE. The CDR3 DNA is TGTGCCAGCAGCGTAGAGGTGGGAGGGACTGAAGCTTTCTTT. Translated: CASSVEVGGTEAFF.

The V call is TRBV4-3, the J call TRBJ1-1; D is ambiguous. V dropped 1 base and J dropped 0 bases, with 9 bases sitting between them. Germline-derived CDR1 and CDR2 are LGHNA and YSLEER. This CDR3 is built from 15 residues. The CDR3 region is CASSQVREVNTEAFF. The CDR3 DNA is TGCGCCAGCAGCCAAGTTCGGGAGGTGAACACTGAAGCTTTCTTT.

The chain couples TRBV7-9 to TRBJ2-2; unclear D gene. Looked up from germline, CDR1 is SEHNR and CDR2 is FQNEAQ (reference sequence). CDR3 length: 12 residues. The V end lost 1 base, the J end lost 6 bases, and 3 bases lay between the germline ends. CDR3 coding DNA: TGTGCCAGCAGCTTAGGGCCCGGGGAGCTGTTTTTT. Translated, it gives CASSLGPGELFF.